This T cell receptor (beta chain) was recovered during a study of blood T cell repertoires in COVID-19. Across the study: The analysed material was cDNA or gDNA that came from T cells, B-cell-depleted T cells, or PBMCs.

Germline lookup yields CDR1 SGHAT and CDR2 FQNNGV. V lost 4 bases to trimming and J lost 0 bases, with 8 bases between them. The CDR3 spans 14 residues. In the original analysis: Quantification of nucleated cells was approximated via reference gene primer amplification. Sequencing used immunoSEQ multiplex PCR; TCRdb keeps in-frame clones, though not all of them. The V and J calls and clone size were taken over from that table, and D and trimming were inferred from the DNA. The profile shows about 30,000 clones, around 87% of them singletons. The TCR originated in a human donor in a cohort sampled during active COVID-19. The donor label of this sample is uncertain. This chain uses TRBV11-2 with TRBJ2-3; no clear D. Sequenced: peripheral blood. This CDR3 is CASSSDTSTDTQYF. The CDR3 DNA follows: TGTGCCAGCAGCTCCGATACTAGCACAGATACGCAGTATTTT.